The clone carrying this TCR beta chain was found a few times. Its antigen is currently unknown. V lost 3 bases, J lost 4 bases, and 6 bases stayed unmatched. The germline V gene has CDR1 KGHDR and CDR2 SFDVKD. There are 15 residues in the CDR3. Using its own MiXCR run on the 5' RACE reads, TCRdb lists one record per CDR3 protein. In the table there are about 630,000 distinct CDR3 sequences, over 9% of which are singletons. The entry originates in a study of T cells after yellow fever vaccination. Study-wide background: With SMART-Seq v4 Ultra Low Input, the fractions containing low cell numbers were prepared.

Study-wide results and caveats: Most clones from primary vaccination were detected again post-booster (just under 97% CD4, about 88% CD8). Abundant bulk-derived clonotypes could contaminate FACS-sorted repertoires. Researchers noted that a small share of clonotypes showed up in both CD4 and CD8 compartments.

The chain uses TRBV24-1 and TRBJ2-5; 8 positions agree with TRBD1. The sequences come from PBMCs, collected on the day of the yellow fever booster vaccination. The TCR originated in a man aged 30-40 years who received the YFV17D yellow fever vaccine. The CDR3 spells CATSDPQGAGETQYF. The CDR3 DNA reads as TGTGCCACCAGTGATCCCCAGGGGGCCGGAGAGACCCAGTACTTC.